This T cell receptor beta chain appears in the sequencing data of a study of blood T cell repertoires in COVID-19. Study details: Both acute and convalescent COVID-19 samples were obtained from the United States, Italy and Spain.

Methods used by the authors: For nucleated cells, counts were estimated from reference gene primer amplification. TCRdb's copy holds only in-frame clones and misses some; the assay was immunoSEQ multiplex PCR. V, J and clone size derive from that table, while D and trimming were established from the DNA sequence. The sample shows 200,000 to 250,000 clones, about 83% of them seen only once. The junction had 7 bases not matched to a gene; V was cut back by 6 bases and J by 4 bases. The CDR3 loop spans 14 amino acids. CDR1 and CDR2 (germline): ENHRY, SYGVKD. The chain carries TRBV10-3 and TRBJ2-7, with 9 bases fitting TRBD2. The receptor was isolated from a woman in her forties or fifties with acute or convalescent COVID-19. Specimen: peripheral blood. The CDR3: CAISLRGGQYEQYF. DNA for the CDR3: TGTGCCATCAGCCTGCGGGGGGGCCAATACGAGCAGTACTTC.